The rows below give T cell receptor beta chains drawn from one sample of a study of early T cells in non-severe SARS-CoV-2 infection. MiXCR, applied by TCRdb to the 5' RACE reads, yields one record per CDR3 protein. The table includes some 110,000 distinct CDR3 sequences, about 16% detected once. Sequencing was carried out using whole blood. These receptors originate from an adult who was a healthcare worker with PCR-confirmed SARS-CoV-2 infection or an uninfected control (not recorded which). CDR3s include the opening cysteine and the closing phenylalanine or tryptophan. A D gene is named only where the DNA matches it firmly. Clone sizes are given selectively: once, few, many, or a class where the clone is expanded.

V gene	D gene	clone size	J gene	CDR3 protein	CDR3 DNA
TRBV6-6	TRBD1	few	TRBJ1-1	CASSPGQVMNTEAFF	TGTGCCAGCAGTCCTGGACAGGTTATGAACACTGAAGCTTTCTTT
TRBV6-5	TRBD1	.	TRBJ2-7	CASSVRQGLSYEQYF	TGTGCCAGCAGCGTACGACAGGGGTTATCCTACGAGCAGTACTTC
TRBV29-1	TRBD1	few	TRBJ2-5	CSAASGTGGETQYF	TGCAGCGCCGCGTCCGGGACAGGAGGGGAGACCCAGTACTTC
TRBV11-1	.	few	TRBJ2-3	CASTLYSEDTQYF	TGTGCCAGCACCTTGTATTCTGAAGATACGCAGTATTTT
TRBV13	.	few	TRBJ1-1	CASSPALNTEAFF	TGTGCCAGCAGCCCCGCCTTGAACACTGAAGCTTTCTTT
TRBV30	TRBD2	many	TRBJ2-1	CAWSGRGTSGETYNEQFF	TGTGCCTGGAGTGGCCGAGGGACTAGCGGGGAGACCTACAATGAGCAGTTCTTC
TRBV30	.	many	TRBJ1-1	CAWTFGGTEAFF	TGTGCCTGGACCTTTGGGGGCACTGAAGCTTTCTTT
TRBV12-3/TRBV12-4	.	.	TRBJ1-4	CASSLQRGEKLFF	TGTGCCAGCAGTTTACAGCGGGGTGAAAAACTGTTTTTT
TRBV18	.	few	TRBJ2-2	CASSPFGRNTGELFF	TGTGCCAGCTCACCATTCGGACGGAACACCGGGGAGCTGTTTTTT
TRBV6-1	.	.	TRBJ1-2	CASSELDSPYGYTF	TGTGCCAGCAGTGAATTGGACAGCCCTTATGGCTACACCTTC
TRBV2	.	few	TRBJ1-3	CASILDISSPSGNTIYF	TGTGCCAGCATCCTCGACATATCCTCTCCTTCTGGAAACACCATATATTTT
TRBV10-3	.	.	TRBJ1-2	CAIRGTPANYGYTF	TGTGCCATCAGAGGGACACCCGCTAACTATGGCTACACCTTC
TRBV3-1	.	.	TRBJ2-5	CASSQEGKSARTQYF	TGTGCCAGCAGCCAAGAAGGCAAAAGCGCACGGACCCAGTACTTC
TRBV6-5	.	few	TRBJ1-1	CASSEAAIGLNTEAFF	TGTGCCAGCAGCGAAGCGGCTATCGGATTGAACACTGAAGCTTTCTTT
TRBV29-1	.	.	TRBJ2-1	CSARHSPGLEQFF	TGCAGCGCCCGCCATTCCCCGGGGCTTGAGCAGTTCTTC
TRBV27	.	.	TRBJ2-1	CASRRIAGPGFF	TGTGCCAGCAGGCGAATCGCGGGGCCCGGGTTCTTC
TRBV5-4	TRBD2	.	TRBJ2-3	CASSKVLAGSTDTQYF	TGTGCCAGCAGCAAAGTTCTAGCGGGGAGCACAGATACGCAGTATTTT